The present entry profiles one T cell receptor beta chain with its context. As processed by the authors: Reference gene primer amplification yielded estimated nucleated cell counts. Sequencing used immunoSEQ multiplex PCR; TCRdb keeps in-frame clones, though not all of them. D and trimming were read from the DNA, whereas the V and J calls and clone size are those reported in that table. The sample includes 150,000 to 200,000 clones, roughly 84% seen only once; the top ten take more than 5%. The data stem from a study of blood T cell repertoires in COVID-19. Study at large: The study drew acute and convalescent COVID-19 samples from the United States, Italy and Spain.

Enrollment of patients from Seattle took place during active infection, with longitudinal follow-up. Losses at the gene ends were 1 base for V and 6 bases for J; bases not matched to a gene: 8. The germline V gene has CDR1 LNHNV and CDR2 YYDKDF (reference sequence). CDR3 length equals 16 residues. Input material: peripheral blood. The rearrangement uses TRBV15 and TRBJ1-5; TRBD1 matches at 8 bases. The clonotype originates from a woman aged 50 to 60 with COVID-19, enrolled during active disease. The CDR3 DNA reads TGTGCCACCAGCAGAGGACCGCAGGGGGCAGGTCAGCCCCAGCATTTT. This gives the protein CATSRGPQGAGQPQHF.